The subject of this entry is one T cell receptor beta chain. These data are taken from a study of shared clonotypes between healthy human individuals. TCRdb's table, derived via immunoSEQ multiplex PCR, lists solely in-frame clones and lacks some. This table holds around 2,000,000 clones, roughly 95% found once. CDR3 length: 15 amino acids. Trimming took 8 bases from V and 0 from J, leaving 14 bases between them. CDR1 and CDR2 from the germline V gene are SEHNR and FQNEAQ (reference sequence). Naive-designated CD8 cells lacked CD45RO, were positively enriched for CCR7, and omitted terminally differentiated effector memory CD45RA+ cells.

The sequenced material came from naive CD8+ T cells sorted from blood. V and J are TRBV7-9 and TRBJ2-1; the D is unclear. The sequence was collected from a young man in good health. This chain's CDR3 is CASALSASSYNEQFF. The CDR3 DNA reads TGTGCCAGCGCCTTGTCTGCGAGCTCCTACAATGAGCAGTTCTTC.